These 25 T cell receptor beta chains share one sample of origin, sequenced in a study of Ad26.COV2.S vaccination and SARS-CoV-2 variants. TCRdb's copy holds only in-frame clones and misses some; the assay was immunoSEQ multiplex PCR. The repertoire consists of about 350,000 clones, with about nine tenths occurring once and the leading ten covering around 3.6%. Treatment given: roughly 18 received Ad26.COV2.S at low or high dose, single or two shots; several received placebo; per-sample allocation not given. Vaccine and placebo recipients were sampled on day 63 after the first injection. The sequencing here drew on peripheral blood, taken in a trial of Ad26.COV2.S vaccine versus placebo. Receptors were obtained from a person between 18 and 59 years old who received the Ad26.COV2.S COVID-19 vaccine or a placebo.

The chain has TRBV2 and TRBJ1-5; TRBD1 is a possible D gene (6 bases). The V end was cut by 8 bases, the J end by 12 bases, with 14 bases between. The germline CDR1 and CDR2 sequences are SNHLY and FYNNEI. This CDR3 has 11 amino acids. The CDR3 sequence is CASGADRRQHF. The DNA of the CDR3 is TGTGCCAGCGGGGCGGACAGACGCCAGCATTTT.

This chain connects TRBV27 to TRBJ1-1; no clear D gene. The CDR3 extends over 15 amino acids. With 6 bases removed from V and 6 bases from J, the gap between germline ends came to 20 bases. CDR1 is MNHEY, CDR2 SMNVEV, per germline (reference sequence). The CDR3 protein is CASSPRGLEGAEAFF. The DNA for the CDR3 is TGTGCCAGCAGCCCCCGGGGATTGGAGGGAGCTGAAGCTTTCTTT.

The chain combines TRBV5-6 with TRBJ1-1; D is uncertain. This CDR3 has 13 residues. V lost 5 bases to trimming and J lost 2 bases, with 10 bases between them. Germline V CDR1 and CDR2: SGHDT, YYEEEE. CDR3 bases: TGTGCCAGCAGGCGACGGCTAAACACTGAAGCTTTCTTT. It is translated as CASRRRLNTEAFF.

This clone was counted between two and nine times. The chain has TRBV7-8 and TRBJ1-5; possibly TRBD1 for D (5 bases). The CDR3 consists of 16 residues. CDR1 is SGHVS, CDR2 FQNEAQ, per germline. V dropped 5 bases and J dropped 1 base, with 15 bases sitting between them. CDR3 sequence: CASSPSGRASNQPQHF. The CDR3 DNA sequence: TGTGCCAGCAGCCCCTCGGGCAGGGCGAGCAATCAGCCCCAGCATTTT.

The gene calls are TRBV19 and TRBJ2-7, with D tentatively TRBD1 (6 bases). Between the trimmed V and J ends, which lost 10 bases and 3 bases, there was a span of 16 bases. The CDR3 totals 13 residues. CDR1 and CDR2 from the germline V gene are LNHDA and SQIVND (reference sequence). CDR3 sequence: CATEGEPFYEQYF. The CDR3 coding sequence is TGTGCCACCGAGGGGGAACCCTTCTACGAGCAGTACTTC.

This chain joins TRBV5-6 and TRBJ1-4; D not resolved. The V gene lost 4 bases and the J gene lost 0 bases, with 10 bases spanning the gap. Per the germline V gene, CDR1 is SGHDT and CDR2 is YYEEEE. The CDR3 covers 15 residues. The CDR3 DNA follows: TGTGCCAGCAGCGAAACCAGCTCAACTAATGAAAAACTGTTTTTT. This sequence encodes CASSETSSTNEKLFF.

The chain has TRBV19 and TRBJ2-7, with 7 positions matching TRBD2. CDR3 size: 13 residues. With V trimmed by 7 bases and J by 2 bases, 5 bases remained unmatched. Per germline, CDR1 LNHDA and CDR2 SQIVND (reference sequence). CDR3 bases: TGTGCCAGTACGGGGAGGGATGCCTACGAGCAGTACTTC. Translating gives CASTGRDAYEQYF.

This rearrangement joins TRBV6-5 to TRBJ2-3; 13 nucleotides agree with TRBD2. V trimming: 6 bases; J trimming: 5 bases; junction bases outside the gene matches: 2. The CDR3 contains 14 residues. Looked up from germline, CDR1 is MNHEY and CDR2 is SVGAGI. The CDR3 here is CASRLAGGRDTQYF. CDR3 nucleotide sequence: TGTGCCAGCAGACTAGCGGGGGGGCGAGATACGCAGTATTTT.

The chain combines TRBV9 with TRBJ2-3; 7 nucleotides agree with TRBD2. The CDR3 contains 14 residues. With V trimmed by 4 bases and J by 2 bases, 4 bases remained unmatched. The germline CDR1 and CDR2 sequences are SGDLS and YYNGEE. Here the CDR3 DNA reads TGTGCCAGCAGCCCGACTAGCTCCACAGATACGCAGTATTTT. It translates to CASSPTSSTDTQYF.

CDR3 region: CASSSPPGGALGSYNEQFF. CDR3 coding DNA: TGTGCCAGCAGCTCCCCCCCCGGCGGGGCCTTAGGGAGCTACAATGAGCAGTTCTTC. The rearrangement joins TRBV7-9 to TRBJ2-1; a weak D match, TRBD2 (6 bases). The CDR3 has 19 residues. The V gene's germline CDR1 is SEHNR and CDR2 FQNEAQ (reference sequence). V was shortened by 4 bases and J by 3 bases, with 25 bases between the two germline ends. The full variable domain, in which reference TRBV7-9 and TRBJ2-1 provide the parts outside the CDR3, is DTGVSQNPRHKITKRGQNVTFRCDPISEHNRLYWYRQTLGQGPEFLTYFQNEAQLEKSRLLSDRFSAERPKGSFSTLEIQRTEQGDSAMYLCASSSPPGGALGSYNEQFFGPGTRLTVL.

V is TRBV18 and J is TRBJ2-2; 10 nucleotides agree with TRBD1. Germline-derived CDR1 and CDR2 are KGHSH and LQKENI. The ends lost 5 bases at V and 3 bases at J; junction bases unmatched: 6. The CDR3 is 16 residues long. This CDR3 is CASSSRTGGDTGELFF. The DNA of the CDR3 is TGTGCCAGCTCATCGCGGACAGGGGGAGACACCGGGGAGCTGTTTTTT.

J is TRBJ1-1 and V is TRBV4-1; D is perhaps TRBD1 (5 bases). V was clipped by 1 base and J by 0 bases, with 9 bases between them. CDR3 length: 15 residues. In germline, CDR1 is MGHRA, CDR2 YSYEKL. The CDR3 sequence: CASSQVEGLNTEAFF. The DNA of the CDR3 is TGCGCCAGCAGCCAAGTTGAGGGGTTGAACACTGAAGCTTTCTTT.

The chain joins TRBV4-2 to TRBJ2-1; D unclear. This CDR3 region has 12 residues. Trimming took 6 bases from V and 2 from J, leaving 5 bases between them. Per germline, CDR1 LGHNA and CDR2 YNFKEQ. CDR3 amino acids: CASSETYNEQFF. For the CDR3, the DNA is TGTGCCAGCAGTGAAACCTACAATGAGCAGTTCTTC.

V gene TRBV19 combines with J gene TRBJ1-5, with 10 positions matching TRBD1. Germline V lookup: CDR1 LNHDA, CDR2 SQIVND (reference sequence). J gave up 2 bases and V 4 bases, and 5 bases lay outside the gene matches. The CDR3 has 16 amino acids. Here the CDR3 reads CASSTTGGGGNQPQHF. CDR3 in DNA: TGTGCCAGTAGTACGACAGGGGGCGGGGGCAATCAGCCCCAGCATTTT.

The J gene is TRBJ2-2, the V gene TRBV2; D is uncertain. CDR1 and CDR2 from the germline V gene are SNHLY and FYNNEI. The CDR3 totals 12 residues. V lost 7 bases and J lost 6, with 9 bases in between. CDR3 coding DNA: TGTGCCAGCACACTTACGGCCGGGGAGCTGTTTTTT. Translating gives CASTLTAGELFF.

This chain's CDR3 is CASSLGGTVNTEAFF. CDR3 sequence (DNA): TGTGCCAGCAGTTTGGGGGGGACGGTGAACACTGAAGCTTTCTTT. The chain uses TRBV28 and TRBJ1-1, with D possibly being TRBD1 (5 bases). The V and J ends lost 3 bases and 0 bases respectively, with 11 bases between them. The germline gives CDR1 MDHEN, CDR2 SYDVKM. This CDR3 contains 15 residues. Combining the CDR3 with reference TRBV28 and TRBJ1-1 gives the whole variable domain DVKVTQSSRYLVKRTGEKVFLECVQDMDHENMFWYRQDPGLGLRLIYFSYDVKMKEKGDIPEGYSVSREKKERFSLILESASTNQTSMYLCASSLGGTVNTEAFFGQGTRLTVV.

The chain couples TRBV3-1 (or the pseudogene TRBV3-2) to TRBJ1-2; D remains unclear. Per germline, CDR1 LGHDT and CDR2 YNNKEL (reference sequence). V lost 0 bases and J lost 1, with 6 bases in between. The CDR3 loop spans 14 amino acids. The CDR3 here is CASSQEMVNYGYTF. CDR3 nucleotide sequence: TGTGCCAGCAGCCAAGAAATGGTTAACTATGGCTACACCTTC.

This sequence joins TRBV28 and TRBJ1-2; TRBD1 aligns across 7 bases. Losses at the gene ends were 6 bases for V and 4 bases for J; bases not matched to a gene: 11. Germline CDR1 is MDHEN and CDR2 is SYDVKM. The CDR3 contains 15 residues. The DNA of the CDR3 is TGTGCCAGCAGGGCCGCGGGACAGTTCGTCTATGGCTACACCTTC. Protein: CASRAAGQFVYGYTF.

The chain links TRBV23-1 to TRBJ1-3; tentative D call: TRBD1 (6 bases). TRBV23-1 is classed as an ORF, of uncertain function. V lost 0 bases and J 3 bases, leaving 18 bases between the germline ends. The CDR3 is 18 amino acids. The CDR3 region has the DNA TGCGCCAGCAGTCAATCGACGGGGGCGCAAAGTCTTGGAAACACCATATATTTT. Translation: CASSQSTGAQSLGNTIYF.

CDR3 loop: CASSDRNTEAFF. The CDR3, as DNA: TGTGCCAGCAGCGACCGGAACACTGAAGCTTTCTTT. The chain carries TRBV4-2 and TRBJ1-1, with D unclear. Trimming took off 5 bases at V and 1 base at J, with 5 bases between the two ends. The CDR3 has 12 amino acids. Looked up from germline, CDR1 is LGHNA and CDR2 is YNFKEQ.

The V call is TRBV5-1, the J call TRBJ1-4; no reliable D call. CDR1 SGHRS and CDR2 YFSETQ come from the germline V gene. V gave up 0 bases and J gave up 0 bases, with 9 bases separating them. The CDR3 runs to 16 residues. Here the CDR3 reads CASSLALGTTNEKLFF. DNA of the CDR3: TGCGCCAGCAGCTTGGCCTTGGGGACAACTAATGAAAAACTGTTTTTT.

J is TRBJ1-2 and V is TRBV5-4, with a tentative D call TRBD1 (6 bases). The CDR3 spans 15 residues. Germline assignment: CDR1 SGHNT and CDR2 YYREEE (reference sequence). Trimming took 2 bases from V and 3 from J, leaving 14 bases between them. CDR3 region: CASSLPPGEDYGYTF. DNA of the CDR3: TGTGCCAGCAGCTTACCCCCAGGGGAAGACTATGGCTACACCTTC.

This chain connects TRBV6-5 to TRBJ2-2; no reliable D call. CDR3 length: 12 residues. Per the germline V gene, CDR1 is MNHEY and CDR2 is SVGAGI. V was pared by 2 bases and J by 6 bases, with 4 bases between. CDR3 loop: CASSYGAGELFF. In nucleotides, the CDR3 is TGTGCCAGCAGTTACGGAGCCGGGGAGCTGTTTTTT.

V and J are TRBV6-5 and TRBJ2-2; 8 bases align to TRBD1. This CDR3 comprises 14 residues. Germline CDR1 is MNHEY and CDR2 is SVGAGI. After removal of 7 bases from V and 3 bases from J, the junction contained 4 bases not matched to a gene. CDR3 nucleotides: TGTGCCAGCATTGGACAGGGCGACACCGGGGAGCTGTTTTTT. Translated: CASIGQGDTGELFF.

This clone has just one count. V and J are TRBV18 and TRBJ2-5; possibly TRBD2 for D (7 bases). V gave up 0 bases and J gave up 2 bases, with 10 bases separating them. The CDR3 totals 15 residues. The germline V gene encodes CDR1 KGHSH and CDR2 LQKENI. This CDR3 reads CASSPPGGRQETQYF. CDR3 DNA: TGTGCCAGCTCACCACCGGGGGGGCGGCAAGAGACCCAGTACTTC.